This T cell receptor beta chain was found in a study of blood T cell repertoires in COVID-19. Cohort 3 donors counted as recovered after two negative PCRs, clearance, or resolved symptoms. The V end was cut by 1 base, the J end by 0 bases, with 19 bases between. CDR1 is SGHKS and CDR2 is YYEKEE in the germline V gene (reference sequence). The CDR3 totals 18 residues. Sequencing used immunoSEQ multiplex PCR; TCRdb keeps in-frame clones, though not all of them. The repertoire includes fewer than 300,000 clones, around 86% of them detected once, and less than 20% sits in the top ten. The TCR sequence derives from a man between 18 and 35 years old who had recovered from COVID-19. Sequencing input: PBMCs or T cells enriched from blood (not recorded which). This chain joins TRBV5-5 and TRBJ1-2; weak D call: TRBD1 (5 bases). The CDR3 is CASSLSINRRTSNYGYTF. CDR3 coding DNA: TGTGCCAGCAGCTTGAGTATCAACAGGCGCACTTCTAACTATGGCTACACCTTC.